The T cell receptor beta chain under discussion was sequenced for a study of Tregs in tolerant kidney transplant recipients. Study-wide results and caveats: This study did not directly address biological reproducibility. Changing PCR primers prevented nucleotide comparison between some patients' samples. Validation in larger populations is needed because few patients were studied.

Recipients received nonmyeloablative bone marrow transplants from related graft donors, with transient mixed chimerism. Unstimulated regulatory T cells (CD4+CD25+CD127-), CD4+CD25- non-regulatory cells, CD4 and CD8 cells were FACS-sorted from thawed PBMCs. As regards this clone: Its target is unknown.

Assay used: immunoSEQ multiplex PCR; TCRdb lists only in-frame clones, some missing. This sample has about 22,000 clones, with roughly 80% found just once. Germline CDR1 and CDR2: MDHEN and SYDVKM. With 6 bases clipped from V and 5 bases from J, the junction kept 10 bases outside the gene matches. The CDR3 runs 15 residues. The sample here was CD8+ T cells from blood (PBMCs), taken 6 months after the transplant. This receptor was obtained from a human patient who received a combined kidney and bone marrow transplant. The T cells may come from the graft donor. J is TRBJ1-1 and V is TRBV28; 9 bases agree with TRBD1. For the CDR3, the DNA is TGTGCCAGCAGCCGCGAGACAGGGGGATGGACTGAAGCTTTCTTT. Translated, it gives CASSRETGGWTEAFF.